This T cell receptor beta chain comes out of a study of shared clonotypes between healthy human individuals. Overall study: In total, the donors were two women and a few men aged 18 to 49.

On this clone itself: The antigen is unknown.

The V end was cut by 4 bases, the J end by 4 bases, with 14 bases between. The CDR3 is 15 residues long. CDR1 is MDHEN, CDR2 SYDVKM, per germline. Every contributor of samples was a Caucasian grown-up residing in Nashville, Tennessee. General study results and limits: Clonotypes which were not shared had lower generation probabilities than clonotypes that all four donors shared.

Methods used by the authors: ImmunoSEQ supplied junction-only sequences lacking quality scores, so filtering was different. Using immunoSEQ multiplex PCR, the repertoire was profiled, and TCRdb retains in-frame clones only, with some absent. V and J calls plus clone size are reproduced from that table; the DNA served to infer D and trimming. In the table there are roughly 530,000 clones, less than 96% of which are singletons. The material sequenced was naive CD4+ T cells sorted from blood. The subset: CD45RA+ positively selected. V and J are TRBV28 and TRBJ2-1; no reliable D call. The clonotype originates from a woman in her 30s in good health. CDR3: CASSSSGLGYNEQFF. The CDR3 nucleotides read TGTGCCAGCAGTTCGTCTGGTCTGGGATACAATGAGCAGTTCTTC.